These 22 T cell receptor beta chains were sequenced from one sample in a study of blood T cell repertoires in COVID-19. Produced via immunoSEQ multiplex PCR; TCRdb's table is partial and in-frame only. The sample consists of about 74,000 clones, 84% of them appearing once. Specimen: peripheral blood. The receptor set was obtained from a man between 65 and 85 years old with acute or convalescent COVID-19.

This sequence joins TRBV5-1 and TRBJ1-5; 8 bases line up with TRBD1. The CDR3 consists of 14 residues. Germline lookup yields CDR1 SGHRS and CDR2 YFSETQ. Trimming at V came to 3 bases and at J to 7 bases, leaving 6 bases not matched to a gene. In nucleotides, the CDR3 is TGCGCCAGCAGCTACACAGGGGGAGGGCAGCCCCAGCATTTT. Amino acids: CASSYTGGGQPQHF. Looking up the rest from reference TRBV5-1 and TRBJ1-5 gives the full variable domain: KAGVTQTPRYLIKTRGQQVTLSCSPISGHRSVSWYQQTPGQGLQFLFEYFSETQRNKGNFPGRFSGRQFSNSRSEMNVSTLELGDSALYLCASSYTGGGQPQHFGDGTRLSIL.

The CDR3 bases are TGTGCCAGCACTGGGCAAGTTCAGCCGGTTAATTCACCCCTCCACTTT. It codes for CASTGQVQPVNSPLHF. The chain couples TRBV2 to TRBJ1-6, with unresolved D. V lost 7 bases, J lost 6 bases, and 19 bases lay in between. From germline, CDR1 is SNHLY and CDR2 FYNNEI. The CDR3 runs 16 residues.

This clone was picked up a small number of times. The CDR3 DNA sequence: TGTGCCAGTAGTTACAGGGGGACCACCGGGGAGCTGTTTTTT. Translated, it gives CASSYRGTTGELFF. The V and J genes are TRBV19 and TRBJ2-2, with 8 bases fitting TRBD1. This CDR3 spans 14 amino acids. CDR1 LNHDA and CDR2 SQIVND come from the germline V gene (reference sequence). The V and J ends lost 5 bases and 4 bases, in that order; junction bases with no gene match: 3.

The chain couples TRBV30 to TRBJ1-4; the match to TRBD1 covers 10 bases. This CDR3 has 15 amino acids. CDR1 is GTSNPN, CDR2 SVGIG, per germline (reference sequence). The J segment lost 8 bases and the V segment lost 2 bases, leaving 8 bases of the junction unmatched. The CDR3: CAWSPRQGAQEKLFF. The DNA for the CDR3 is TGTGCCTGGAGTCCCCGACAGGGGGCTCAAGAAAAACTGTTTTTT.

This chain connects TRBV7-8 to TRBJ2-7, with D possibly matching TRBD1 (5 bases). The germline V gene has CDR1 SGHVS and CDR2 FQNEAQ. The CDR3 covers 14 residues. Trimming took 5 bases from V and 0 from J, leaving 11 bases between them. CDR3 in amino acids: CASSTHRTSYEQYF. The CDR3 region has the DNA TGTGCCAGCAGCACCCACAGGACCTCCTACGAGCAGTACTTC.

DNA of the CDR3: TGCGCCAGCAGCTTGCCCCGGGACAGCAGCTCCTACGAGCAGTACTTC. Translating it yields CASSLPRDSSSYEQYF. This chain links TRBV5-1 with TRBJ2-7; 7 nucleotides agree with TRBD1. Germline lookup yields CDR1 SGHRS and CDR2 YFSETQ. Trimming at V came to 1 base and at J to 0 bases, leaving 7 bases not matched to a gene. CDR3 length: 16 amino acids. The full variable domain, its missing parts supplied by reference TRBV5-1 and TRBJ2-7, is KAGVTQTPRYLIKTRGQQVTLSCSPISGHRSVSWYQQTPGQGLQFLFEYFSETQRNKGNFPGRFSGRQFSNSRSEMNVSTLELGDSALYLCASSLPRDSSSYEQYFGPGTRLTVT.

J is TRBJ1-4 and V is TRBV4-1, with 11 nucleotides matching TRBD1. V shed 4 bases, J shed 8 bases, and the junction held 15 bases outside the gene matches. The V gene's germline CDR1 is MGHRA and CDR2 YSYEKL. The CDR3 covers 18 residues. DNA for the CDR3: TGCGCCAGCAGCCCTTGGGGGACAGGGGGAGCCAGTAAGGAAAAACTGTTTTTT. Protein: CASSPWGTGGASKEKLFF.

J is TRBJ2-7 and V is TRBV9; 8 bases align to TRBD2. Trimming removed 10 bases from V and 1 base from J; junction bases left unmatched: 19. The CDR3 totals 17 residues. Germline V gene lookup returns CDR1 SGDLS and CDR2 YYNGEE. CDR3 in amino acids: CASGRGGTAGGSYEQYF. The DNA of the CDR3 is TGTGCCTCCGGTAGGGGGGGGACGGCGGGAGGATCCTACGAGCAGTACTTC.

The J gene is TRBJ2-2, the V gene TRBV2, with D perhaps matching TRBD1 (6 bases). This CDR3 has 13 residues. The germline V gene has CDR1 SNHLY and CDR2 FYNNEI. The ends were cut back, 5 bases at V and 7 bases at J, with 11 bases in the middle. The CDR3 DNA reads TGTGCCAGCAGTAACAGGGCTGACGGGGAGCTGTTTTTT. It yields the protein CASSNRADGELFF.

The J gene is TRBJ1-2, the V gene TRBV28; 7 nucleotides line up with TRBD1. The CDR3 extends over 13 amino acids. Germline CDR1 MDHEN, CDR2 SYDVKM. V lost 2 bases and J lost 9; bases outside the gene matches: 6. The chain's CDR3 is CASSLTRGNSYTF. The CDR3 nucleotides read TGTGCCAGCAGTTTAACCAGGGGGAACAGCTACACCTTC.

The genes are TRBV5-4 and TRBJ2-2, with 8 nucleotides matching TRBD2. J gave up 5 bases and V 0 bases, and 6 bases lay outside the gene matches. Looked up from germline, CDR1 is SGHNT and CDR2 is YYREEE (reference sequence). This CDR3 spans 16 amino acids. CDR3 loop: CASSLGSGGGTGELFF. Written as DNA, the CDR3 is TGTGCCAGCAGCTTGGGAAGCGGGGGAGGGACCGGGGAGCTGTTTTTT.

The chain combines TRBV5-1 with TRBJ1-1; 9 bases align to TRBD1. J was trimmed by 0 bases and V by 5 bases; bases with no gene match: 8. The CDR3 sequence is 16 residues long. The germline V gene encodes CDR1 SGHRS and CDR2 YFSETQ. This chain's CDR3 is CASSPGTGIMNTEAFF. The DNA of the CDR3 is TGCGCCAGCAGTCCCGGGACAGGGATCATGAACACTGAAGCTTTCTTT.

The chain's CDR3 is CSAREVAEAFF. The CDR3 coding sequence is TGCAGTGCCCGTGAGGTCGCTGAAGCTTTCTTT. V usage is TRBV20-1 and J usage is TRBJ1-1; D remains ambiguous. This CDR3 has 11 residues. The V gene lost 6 bases and the J gene lost 6 bases, with 11 bases spanning the gap. Germline loops: CDR1 DFQATT, CDR2 SNEGSKA (reference sequence).

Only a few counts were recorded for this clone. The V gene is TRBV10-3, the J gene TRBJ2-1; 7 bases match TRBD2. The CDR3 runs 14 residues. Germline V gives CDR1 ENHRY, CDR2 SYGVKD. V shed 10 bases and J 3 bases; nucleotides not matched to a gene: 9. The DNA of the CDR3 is TGTGCCACAGTGCCGGGACTAAACTACAATGAGCAGTTCTTC. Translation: CATVPGLNYNEQFF.

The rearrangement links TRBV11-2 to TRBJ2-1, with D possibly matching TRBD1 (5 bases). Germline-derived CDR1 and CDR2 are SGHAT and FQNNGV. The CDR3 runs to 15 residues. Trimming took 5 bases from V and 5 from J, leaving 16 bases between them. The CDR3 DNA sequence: TGTGCCAGCAGCGCTCGCCCGACAGAAAACAATGAGCAGTTCTTC. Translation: CASSARPTENNEQFF.

Written as DNA, the CDR3 is TGTGCCACCAGTGACCCTAGGACTAGCGGGTACGAGCAGTACTTC. This encodes CATSDPRTSGYEQYF. This sequence joins TRBV24-1 and TRBJ2-7; 11 nucleotides agree with TRBD2. Germline V gene lookup returns CDR1 KGHDR and CDR2 SFDVKD. The CDR3 has 15 residues. With V trimmed by 4 bases and J by 4 bases, 5 bases remained unmatched.

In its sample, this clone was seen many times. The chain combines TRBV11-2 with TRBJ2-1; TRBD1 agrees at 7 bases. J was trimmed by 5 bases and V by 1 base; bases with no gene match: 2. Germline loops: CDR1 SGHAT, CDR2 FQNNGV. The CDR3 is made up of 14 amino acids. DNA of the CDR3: TGTGCCAGCAGCTTAGGCACAGGGGACAATGAGCAGTTCTTC. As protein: CASSLGTGDNEQFF.

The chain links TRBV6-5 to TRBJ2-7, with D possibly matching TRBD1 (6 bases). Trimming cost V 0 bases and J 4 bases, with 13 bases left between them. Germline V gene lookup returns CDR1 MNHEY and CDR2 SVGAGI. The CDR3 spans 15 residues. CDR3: CASSYSPGQVYEQYF. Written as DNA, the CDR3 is TGTGCCAGCAGTTACTCGCCGGGACAAGTATACGAGCAGTACTTC.

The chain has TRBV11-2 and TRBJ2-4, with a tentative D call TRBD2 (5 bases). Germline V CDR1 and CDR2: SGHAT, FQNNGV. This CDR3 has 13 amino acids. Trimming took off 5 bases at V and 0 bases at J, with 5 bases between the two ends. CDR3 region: CASSREAKNIQYF. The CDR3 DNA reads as TGTGCCAGCAGCCGGGAAGCCAAAAACATTCAGTACTTC.

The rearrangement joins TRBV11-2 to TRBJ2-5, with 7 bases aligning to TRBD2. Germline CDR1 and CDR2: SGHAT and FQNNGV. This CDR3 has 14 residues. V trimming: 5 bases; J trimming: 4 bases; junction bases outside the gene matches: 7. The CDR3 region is CASSPMGGVETQYF. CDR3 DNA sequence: TGTGCCAGCAGCCCCATGGGGGGGGTAGAGACCCAGTACTTC.

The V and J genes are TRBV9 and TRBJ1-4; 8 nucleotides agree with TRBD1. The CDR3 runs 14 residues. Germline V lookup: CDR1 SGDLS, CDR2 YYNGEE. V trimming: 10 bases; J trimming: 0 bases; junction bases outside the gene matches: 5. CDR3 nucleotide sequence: TGTGCCTCCGGACAGGGTGCAACTAATGAAAAACTGTTTTTT. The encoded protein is CASGQGATNEKLFF.

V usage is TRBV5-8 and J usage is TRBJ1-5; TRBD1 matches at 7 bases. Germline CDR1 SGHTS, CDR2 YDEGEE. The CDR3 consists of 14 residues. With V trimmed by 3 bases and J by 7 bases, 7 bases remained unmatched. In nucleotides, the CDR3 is TGTGCCAGCAGCTATGGACAGGAGTGGCAGCCCCAGCATTTT. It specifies CASSYGQEWQPQHF. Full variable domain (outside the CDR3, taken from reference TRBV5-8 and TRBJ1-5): EAGVTQSPTHLIKTRGQQATLRCSPISGHTSVYWYQQALGLGLQFLLWYDEGEERNRGNFPPRFSGRQFPNYSSELNVNALELEDSALYLCASSYGQEWQPQHFGDGTRLSIL.